This TCR beta chain was retrieved from a study of blood T cell repertoires in COVID-19. Cohort placement rested on clinical history that participants reported themselves. Measured with immunoSEQ multiplex PCR; TCRdb has only the in-frame clones, and not every one. The top ten hold around 1.3% of the sample, which has under 300,000 clones, about 91% seen once. The sequence was obtained from a human donor in a cohort exposed to, infected with or recovered from COVID-19 (not recorded which). The donor label of this sample is uncertain. Specimen: PBMCs or T cells enriched from blood (not recorded which).

The CDR3 nucleotides are TGCGCCAGCAGCCCCCAGGACAGGGAGGGGGAGACCCAGTACTTC. Its protein is CASSPQDREGETQYF. The chain recombines TRBV4-1 with TRBJ2-5; TRBD1 is a possible D gene (8 bases). This CDR3 contains 15 residues. Germline CDR1 MGHRA, CDR2 YSYEKL. Trimming stripped 4 bases from V and 5 bases from J, with 17 bases between.